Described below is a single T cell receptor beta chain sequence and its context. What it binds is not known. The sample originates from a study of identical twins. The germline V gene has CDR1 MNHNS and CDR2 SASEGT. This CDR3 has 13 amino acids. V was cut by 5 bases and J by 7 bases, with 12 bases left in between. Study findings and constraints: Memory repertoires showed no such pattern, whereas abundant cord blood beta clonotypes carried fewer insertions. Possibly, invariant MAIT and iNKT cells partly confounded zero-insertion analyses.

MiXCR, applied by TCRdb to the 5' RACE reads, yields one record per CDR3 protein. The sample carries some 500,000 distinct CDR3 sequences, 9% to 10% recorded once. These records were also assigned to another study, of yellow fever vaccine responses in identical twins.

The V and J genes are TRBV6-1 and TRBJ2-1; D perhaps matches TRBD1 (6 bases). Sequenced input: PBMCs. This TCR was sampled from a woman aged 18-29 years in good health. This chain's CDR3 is CASSQQGLNEQFF. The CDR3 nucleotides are TGTGCCAGCAGTCAACAGGGCTTGAATGAGCAGTTCTTC.